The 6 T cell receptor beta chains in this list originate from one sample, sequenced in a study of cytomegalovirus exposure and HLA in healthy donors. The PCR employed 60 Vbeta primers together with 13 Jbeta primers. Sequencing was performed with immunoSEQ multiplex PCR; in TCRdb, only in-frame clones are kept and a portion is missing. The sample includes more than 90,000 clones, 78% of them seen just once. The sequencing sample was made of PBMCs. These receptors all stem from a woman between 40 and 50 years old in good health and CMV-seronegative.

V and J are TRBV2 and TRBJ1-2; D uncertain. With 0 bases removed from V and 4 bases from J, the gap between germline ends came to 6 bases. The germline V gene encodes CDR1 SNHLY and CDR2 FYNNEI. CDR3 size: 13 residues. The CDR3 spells CASSEAPFYGYTF. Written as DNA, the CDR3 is TGTGCCAGCAGTGAAGCCCCGTTCTATGGCTACACCTTC.

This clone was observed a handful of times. The CDR3 spells CASSARQGGTEAFF. CDR3 sequence (DNA): TGTGCCAGCAGCGCCCGACAGGGCGGTACTGAAGCTTTCTTT. This rearrangement joins TRBV2 to TRBJ1-1; 7 nucleotides match TRBD1. This CDR3 contains 14 residues. CDR1 SNHLY and CDR2 FYNNEI come from the germline V gene. The V gene end was trimmed by 6 bases and the J gene end by 5 bases; junction bases not matched to a gene: 9.

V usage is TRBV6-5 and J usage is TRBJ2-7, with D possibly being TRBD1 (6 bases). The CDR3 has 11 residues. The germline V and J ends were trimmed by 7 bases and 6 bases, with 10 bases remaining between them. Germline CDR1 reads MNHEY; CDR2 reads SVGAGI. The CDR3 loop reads CASNTGFEQYF. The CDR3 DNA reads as TGTGCCAGCAATACAGGGTTCGAGCAGTACTTC.

CDR3 region: CASSLGGTGYSYEQYF. CDR3 sequence (DNA): TGCGCCAGCAGCTTGGGGGGGACAGGGTATTCCTACGAGCAGTACTTC. V is TRBV5-1 and J is TRBJ2-7, with TRBD1 matching 9 bases. The CDR3 extends over 16 amino acids. Germline V gene lookup returns CDR1 SGHRS and CDR2 YFSETQ. V lost 0 bases and J lost 1; bases outside the gene matches: 5.

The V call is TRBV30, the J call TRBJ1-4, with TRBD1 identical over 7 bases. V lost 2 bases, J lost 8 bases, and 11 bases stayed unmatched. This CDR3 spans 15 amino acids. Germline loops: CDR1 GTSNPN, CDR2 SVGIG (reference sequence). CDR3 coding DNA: TGTGCCTGGAGTCCCTCAGGGGGACGAGGAGAAAAACTGTTTTTT. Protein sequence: CAWSPSGGRGEKLFF.

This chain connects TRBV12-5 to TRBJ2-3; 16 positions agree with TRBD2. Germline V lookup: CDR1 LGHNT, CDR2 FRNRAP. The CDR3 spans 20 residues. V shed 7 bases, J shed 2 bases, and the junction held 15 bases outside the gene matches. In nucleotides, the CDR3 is TGTGCTAGTGCCGGGACTAGCGGGAGGGATATCACGCGGGACACAGATACGCAGTATTTT. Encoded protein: CASAGTSGRDITRDTDTQYF.